The text below deals with one T cell receptor beta chain. As yet, its antigen is unknown. Time point of the sample: late sampling 161 to 241 days after vaccination in a few convalescent patients. Treatment given: roughly ten-day PBMC culture with coronavirus spike peptide pools or control peptides (ViraFEST assay). This entry belongs to a study of vaccination and CD4 T cells after COVID-19. For the study at large: Samples were collected from three convalescent patients on day 14 and on days 161 to 241 after vaccination. In culture, cells were exposed to overlapping spike peptides from SARS-CoV-2, HCoV-NL63, HCoV-OC43 and HCoV-229E.

Germline V gene data show CDR1 as SGHNT and CDR2 as YYREEE (reference sequence). The CDR3 consists of 14 residues. V was trimmed by 4 bases and J by 9 bases, leaving 17 bases between them. Oncomine TCR Beta short-read sequencing was applied to DNA from cultured CD4+ T cells. TCRdb itself ran the PCR reads through MiXCR, one entry per CDR3 protein. Counted here are some 22,000 distinct CDR3 sequences, 30% to 45% occurring once; the ten biggest clones make up around 8.4%. This clonotype was obtained from a human donor who had recovered from COVID-19. The sample consisted of CD4+ T cells from blood, cultured in vitro, taken about 7 months after SARS-CoV-2 vaccination. The chain recombines TRBV5-4 with TRBJ2-1; D may be TRBD1 or TRBD2 (5 bases each). The CDR3 here is CASSGTGARREQFF. CDR3 DNA sequence: TGTGCCAGCAGCGGAACCGGGGCCCGGCGTGAGCAGTTCTTC.